This T cell receptor beta chain was recovered during a study of blood T cell repertoires in COVID-19. Study-level information: Sites in the United States, Italy and Spain provided acute and convalescent COVID-19 samples.

Recovered status in Cohort 3 required two negative PCRs, clearance, or symptom resolution. This CDR3 is built from 13 residues. The germline V gene encodes CDR1 SGHTA and CDR2 FQGTGA. V lost 5 bases, J lost 5 bases, and 10 bases lay in between. This clone was counted only a few times. Other DNA variants within this sample encode the same CDR3. Per the original data handling: Nucleated cell number was recorded as an estimate derived from reference gene primer amplification. Assay: immunoSEQ multiplex PCR; the TCRdb copy retains only in-frame clones and omits some. The V and J calls and clone size were taken over from that table, and D and trimming were inferred from the DNA. Of about 250,000 clones in the sample, under 90% were seen once.

This receptor was taken from a young man who had recovered from COVID-19. This chain connects TRBV7-3 to TRBJ2-1; D possibly corresponds to TRBD2 (6 bases). The sample taken for sequencing was PBMCs or T cells enriched from blood (not recorded which). CDR3 region: CASSAGRNNEQFF. CDR3 nucleotide sequence: TGTGCCAGCAGCGCGGGACGCAACAATGAGCAGTTCTTC.